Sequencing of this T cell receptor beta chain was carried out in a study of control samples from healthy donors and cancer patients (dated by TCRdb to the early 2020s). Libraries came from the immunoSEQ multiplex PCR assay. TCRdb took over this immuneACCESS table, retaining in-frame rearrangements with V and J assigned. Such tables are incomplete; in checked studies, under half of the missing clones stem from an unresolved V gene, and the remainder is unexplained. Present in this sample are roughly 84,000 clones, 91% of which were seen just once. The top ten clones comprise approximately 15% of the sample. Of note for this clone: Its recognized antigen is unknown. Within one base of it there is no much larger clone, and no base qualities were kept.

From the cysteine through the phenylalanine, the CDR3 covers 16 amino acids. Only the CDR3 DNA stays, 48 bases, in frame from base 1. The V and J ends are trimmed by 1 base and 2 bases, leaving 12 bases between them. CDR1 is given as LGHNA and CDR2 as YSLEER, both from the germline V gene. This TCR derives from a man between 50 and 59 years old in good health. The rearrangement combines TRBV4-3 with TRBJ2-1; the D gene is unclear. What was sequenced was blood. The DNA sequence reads TGCGCCAGCAGCCAAGGCAGTGCTGCGGCCTACAATGAGCAGTTCTTC. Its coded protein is CASSQGSAAAYNEQFF.